The sequence of this TCR beta chain was determined in a study of CD8+ T cells in alopecia areata. The V end lost 7 bases, the J end lost 1 base, and 14 bases lay between the germline ends. Germline lookup yields CDR1 MGHRA and CDR2 YSYEKL. The CDR3 consists of 15 residues. RNA extraction and reverse transcription yielded cDNA as sequencing template. TCRdb's copy holds only in-frame clones and misses some; the assay was immunoSEQ multiplex PCR. The data hold about 76,000 clones, with approximately 70% observed a single time. Treatment of the sample: oral pan-JAK inhibitor, 5-10 mg twice daily. PBMC-derived CD4+ and CD8+ T cells were sorted.

The chain links TRBV4-1 to TRBJ1-5, with D uncertain. The receptor comes from a human donor with alopecia areata. The specimen comprised CD8+ T cells sorted from blood, sampled at week 24, from a patient treated with tofacitinib. Here the CDR3 DNA reads TGCGCCAGCATGCCGGGCCCTGGGAGCAATCAGCCCCAGCATTTT. Translated, it gives CASMPGPGSNQPQHF.